This TCR beta chain stems from a study of T cell responses to AZD1222 COVID-19 vaccine. The data were produced by immunoSEQ multiplex PCR, yet TCRdb's version contains in-frame clones alone and is incomplete. The data contain 65,000 to 75,000 clones, roughly 80% of them seen just once; the ten biggest clones take up about 46%. Findings and caveats of the study: Females outnumbered males among donors, who were mostly white British; clonal diversity was possibly underestimated.

CDR1 LGHNA and CDR2 YSLEER come from the germline V gene. V lost 0 bases and J lost 8, with 14 bases in between. The CDR3 length is 16 residues. About this clone itself: Its target is not known.

The sequence came from an adult who received the AZD1222 COVID-19 vaccine. The genes are TRBV4-3 and TRBJ1-6; no clear D. The sample was peripheral blood, taken 28 days after the second AZD1222 dose. The CDR3 loop reads CASSQDLPDEHSPLHF. CDR3 nucleotide sequence: TGCGCCAGCAGCCAAGATTTACCCGACGAGCATTCACCCCTCCACTTT.